This is a list of T cell receptor beta chains from one sample in a study of beta chain features in type 1 diabetes. Profiled with immunoSEQ multiplex PCR; TCRdb holds only in-frame clones, not every one. The repertoire holds about 160,000 clones, with 7.5% to 10% as singletons. The source material was central memory CD4+ T cells from blood. Receptor source: a woman aged 18 to 35 in good health. CDR3s include the opening cysteine and the closing phenylalanine or tryptophan. A D gene is named only where the DNA matches it firmly. For some rows the clone size is stated as once, few or many, or as a class when expanded; others skip it.

few	TRBV19	TRBJ1-4	-	16	CASTSGADGKNEKLFF	TGTGCCAGCACCTCTGGGGCGGACGGCAAGAATGAAAAACTGTTTTTT
few	TRBV6-5	TRBJ1-2	-	14	CASSGRRGSGGYTF	TGTGCCAGCAGCGGGAGGAGGGGATCGGGAGGCTACACCTTC
few	TRBV18	TRBJ2-1	TRBD2	15	CASSLEGTSVNEQFF	TGTGCCAGCTCACTCGAAGGGACTAGCGTCAATGAGCAGTTCTTC
few	TRBV30	TRBJ1-2	-	13	CAWSPDFSEGYTF	TGTGCCTGGAGTCCAGACTTCTCAGAAGGCTACACCTTC
-	TRBV4-1	TRBJ2-3	-	13	CASSRTLEDTQYF	TGCGCCAGCAGCCGCACCCTAGAGGATACGCAGTATTTT
few	TRBV30	TRBJ2-3	TRBD2	15	CAWTQTSGRSDTQYF	TGTGCCTGGACCCAGACTAGCGGGAGATCGGATACGCAGTATTTT
-	TRBV5-6	TRBJ2-5	TRBD1	14	CASSLGTGVETQYF	TGTGCCAGCAGCTTAGGGACAGGGGTGGAGACCCAGTACTTC
few	TRBV9	TRBJ2-7	TRBD2	14	CASSVGTSGQEQYF	TGTGCCAGCAGCGTGGGGACTAGCGGGCAGGAGCAGTACTTC
few	TRBV7-9	TRBJ1-5	TRBD1	15	CASSLGAGGTQPQHF	TGTGCCAGCAGCTTAGGAGCAGGGGGCACTCAGCCCCAGCATTTT
-	TRBV29-1	TRBJ2-1	TRBD1	13	CSAGDSSYNEQFF	TGCAGCGCTGGGGACAGCTCCTACAATGAGCAGTTCTTC
-	TRBV27	TRBJ2-7	TRBD2	15	CASNSLASGSYEQYF	TGTGCCAGCAACTCTCTGGCTAGCGGGAGTTACGAGCAGTACTTC
-	TRBV4-2	TRBJ2-3	-	14	CASSQSTSTDTQYF	TGTGCCAGCAGCCAGAGTACTAGCACAGATACGCAGTATTTT
many	TRBV12-5	TRBJ2-3	TRBD1	14	CASGRDSNTDTQYF	TGTGCTAGTGGCAGGGACAGTAACACAGATACGCAGTATTTT
few	TRBV29-1	TRBJ2-2	-	14	CSVESPSRTGELFF	TGCAGCGTTGAAAGTCCTAGCAGGACCGGGGAGCTGTTTTTT
-	TRBV5-1	TRBJ2-4	TRBD2	18	CASSIGLAGVSAKNIQYF	TGCGCCAGCAGCATAGGACTAGCGGGAGTTTCCGCCAAAAACATTCAGTACTTC
few	TRBV28	TRBJ2-7	-	15	CASREQGSESYEQYF	TGTGCCAGCAGGGAACAGGGCTCCGAATCCTACGAGCAGTACTTC
-	TRBV9	TRBJ2-2	-	12	CAAGRNTGELFF	TGTGCCGCGGGGAGGAACACCGGGGAGCTGTTTTTT
-	TRBV4-1	TRBJ1-2	TRBD1	15	CASSQTTGFQYGYTF	TGTGCCAGCAGCCAAACGACAGGGTTTCAGTATGGCTACACCTTC
-	TRBV18	TRBJ2-7	TRBD1	16	CASSPSPGTGLDEQYF	TGTGCCAGCTCCCCAAGTCCCGGGACAGGGTTGGACGAGCAGTACTTC
few	TRBV5-1	TRBJ2-5	TRBD2	13	CASSPAGEETQYF	TGCGCCAGCAGCCCCGCGGGGGAAGAGACCCAGTACTTC
few	TRBV7-2	TRBJ1-4	-	15	CASSLARQGSEKLFF	TGTGCCAGCAGCTTAGCTAGGCAGGGGAGTGAAAAACTGTTTTTT
-	TRBV7-2	TRBJ2-4	-	15	CASSSGQRAKNIQYF	TGTGCCAGCAGCTCAGGACAGCGGGCCAAAAACATTCAGTACTTC
few	TRBV4-1	TRBJ1-3	TRBD1	18	CASSQGNQGARSGNTIYF	TGCGCCAGCAGCCAAGGAAATCAGGGGGCGCGTTCTGGAAACACCATATATTTT
-	TRBV6-6	TRBJ2-5	TRBD1	14	CASSYPGRGETQYF	TGTGCCAGCAGTTACCCGGGCAGGGGGGAGACCCAGTACTTC
-	TRBV4-1	TRBJ2-5	-	16	CASSQETRVAEETQYF	TGCGCCAGCAGCCAAGAAACCAGGGTAGCGGAAGAGACCCAGTACTTC
-	TRBV11-3	TRBJ1-1	-	13	CASRPMGAAEAFF	TGTGCCAGCAGGCCGATGGGGGCGGCCGAAGCTTTCTTT
-	TRBV19	TRBJ1-1	-	14	CASRRKGQNTEAFF	TGTGCCAGTAGACGGAAAGGACAGAACACTGAAGCTTTCTTT
-	TRBV5-4	TRBJ1-2	TRBD1	15	CASSLRQGANYGYTF	TGTGCCAGCAGCCTGAGACAGGGGGCTAACTATGGCTACACCTTC
-	TRBV14	TRBJ2-3	TRBD1	16	CASSQDRGSRIDTQYF	TGTGCCAGCAGCCAAGACAGGGGGAGCCGAATAGATACGCAGTATTTT
few	TRBV7-9	TRBJ2-1	TRBD2	17	CASSLASSGGTNNEQFF	TGTGCCAGCAGCTTAGCGTCTAGCGGGGGGACCAACAATGAGCAGTTCTTC
-	TRBV19	TRBJ2-2	-	14	CASSKLTNTGELFF	TGTGCCAGTAGTAAACTTACGAACACCGGGGAGCTGTTTTTT
-	TRBV30	TRBJ2-7	-	13	CAWSVGGPYEQYF	TGTGCCTGGAGTGTAGGCGGCCCCTACGAGCAGTACTTC
-	TRBV7-9	TRBJ2-2	-	14	CASSRDSYTGELFF	TGTGCCAGCAGCCGAGACAGCTACACCGGGGAGCTGTTTTTT
-	TRBV7-2	TRBJ2-1	TRBD2	15	CASSLRTSGKNEQFF	TGTGCCAGCAGCCTTAGGACTAGCGGGAAGAATGAGCAGTTCTTC
-	TRBV18	TRBJ2-2	-	14	CASSPTRGAGELFF	TGTGCCAGCTCACCAACCAGGGGCGCCGGGGAGCTGTTTTTT
-	TRBV14	TRBJ1-2	-	12	CASSPKNYGYTF	TGTGCCAGCAGCCCTAAGAATTACGGCTACACCTTC
-	TRBV7-2	TRBJ2-5	TRBD2	16	CASSQMGTAGAETQYF	TGTGCCAGCAGTCAAATGGGTACAGCGGGGGCAGAGACCCAGTACTTC
few	TRBV7-8	TRBJ1-5	-	16	CASSFYSQSSNQPQHF	TGTGCCAGCAGCTTCTACAGCCAATCTAGCAATCAGCCCCAGCATTTT
-	TRBV30	TRBJ2-1	TRBD2	12	CAFKREGLEQFF	TGTGCCTTCAAGCGGGAGGGCCTTGAGCAGTTCTTC
-	TRBV30	TRBJ1-1	-	14	CAWSAPGIQGRAFF	TGTGCCTGGAGTGCCCCTGGGATACAGGGTAGAGCTTTCTTT
few	TRBV19	TRBJ1-5	TRBD1	14	CASSIGDRYQPQHF	TGTGCCAGTAGTATTGGGGACAGATATCAGCCCCAGCATTTT
-	TRBV11-1	TRBJ1-1	-	16	CASSVTRDKRGTEAFF	TGTGCCAGCAGTGTTACCCGGGACAAGAGGGGCACTGAAGCTTTCTTT
-	TRBV7-3	TRBJ2-1	-	15	CASSLSRGYGNEQFF	TGTGCCAGCAGCTTGAGTCGAGGGTACGGCAATGAGCAGTTCTTC
few	TRBV30	TRBJ1-2	-	12	CAWSETVYGYTF	TGTGCCTGGAGTGAGACAGTCTATGGCTACACCTTC
few	TRBV29-1	TRBJ2-1	TRBD2	12	CSSTSGNSEQFF	TGCAGCAGCACTAGCGGGAATAGTGAGCAGTTCTTC
few	TRBV5-6	TRBJ2-5	-	13	CASSFGQQETQYF	TGTGCCAGCAGCTTTGGGCAGCAAGAGACCCAGTACTTC
-	TRBV2	TRBJ2-6	-	15	CASALRGTGANVLTF	TGTGCCAGCGCCCTTAGGGGGACTGGGGCCAACGTCCTGACTTTC
-	TRBV7-2	TRBJ2-5	-	13	CASSLELQETQYF	TGTGCCAGCAGCTTAGAACTTCAAGAGACCCAGTACTTC
-	TRBV30	TRBJ1-2	TRBD1	14	CAWSRDRGRDGYTF	TGTGCCTGGAGTAGGGACAGGGGGCGCGATGGCTACACCTTC
few	TRBV4-1	TRBJ2-1	-	13	CASSQENRQKQFF	TGCGCCAGCAGCCAAGAAAACAGGCAAAAGCAGTTCTTC
-	TRBV7-3	TRBJ1-1	-	13	CASSFGGYAEAFF	TGTGCCAGCAGCTTCGGGGGTTACGCTGAAGCTTTCTTT
few	TRBV5-4	TRBJ1-1	-	15	CANPRVPTLNTEAFF	TGTGCCAACCCTAGAGTTCCGACTCTGAACACTGAAGCTTTCTTT
-	TRBV30	TRBJ2-1	TRBD2	18	CAWSVRWGSGSSYNEQFF	TGTGCCTGGAGTGTACGGTGGGGTAGCGGGAGCTCCTACAATGAGCAGTTCTTC
-	TRBV12-5	TRBJ1-1	-	14	CASGLMGANTEAFF	TGTGCTAGTGGTTTGATGGGGGCTAACACTGAAGCTTTCTTT
-	TRBV7-9	TRBJ1-2	TRBD1	12	CASRRQGGGYTF	TGTGCCAGCAGAAGACAGGGAGGTGGCTACACCTTC